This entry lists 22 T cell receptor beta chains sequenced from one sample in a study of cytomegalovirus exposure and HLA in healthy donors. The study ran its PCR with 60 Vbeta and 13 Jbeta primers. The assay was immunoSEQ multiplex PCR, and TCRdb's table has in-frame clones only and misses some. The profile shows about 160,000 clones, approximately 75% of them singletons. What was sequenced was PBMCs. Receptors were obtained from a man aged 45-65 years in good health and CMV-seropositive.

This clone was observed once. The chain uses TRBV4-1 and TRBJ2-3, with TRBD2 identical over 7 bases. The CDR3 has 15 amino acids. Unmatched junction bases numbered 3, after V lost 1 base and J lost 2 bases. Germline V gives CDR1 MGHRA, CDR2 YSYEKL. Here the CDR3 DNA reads TGCGCCAGCAGCCAAGCTAGCGGAGCCACAGATACGCAGTATTTT. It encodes CASSQASGATDTQYF.

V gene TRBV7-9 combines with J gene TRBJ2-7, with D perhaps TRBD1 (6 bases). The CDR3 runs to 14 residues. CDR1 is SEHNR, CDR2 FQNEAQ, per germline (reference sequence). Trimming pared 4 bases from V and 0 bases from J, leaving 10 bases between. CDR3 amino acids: CASSSGQSSYEQYF. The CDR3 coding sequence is TGTGCCAGCAGCTCCGGACAGAGCTCCTACGAGCAGTACTTC.

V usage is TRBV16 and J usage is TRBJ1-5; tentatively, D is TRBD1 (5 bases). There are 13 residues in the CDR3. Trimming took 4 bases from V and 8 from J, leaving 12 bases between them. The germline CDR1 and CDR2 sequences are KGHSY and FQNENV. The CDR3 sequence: CASSLLGGEPQHF. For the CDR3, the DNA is TGTGCCAGCAGCCTTCTGGGGGGAGAGCCCCAGCATTTT.

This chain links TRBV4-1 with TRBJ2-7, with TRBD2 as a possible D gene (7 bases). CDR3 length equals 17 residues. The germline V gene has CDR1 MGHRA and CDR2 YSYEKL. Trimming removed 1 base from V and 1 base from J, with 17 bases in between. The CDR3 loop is CASSQGRGGRGSYEQYF. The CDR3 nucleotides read TGCGCCAGCAGCCAAGGGCGAGGGGGGAGGGGATCCTACGAGCAGTACTTC.

CDR3 DNA: TGTGCCAGCAGTTCAGGGGGCCTAAACTATGGCTACACCTTC. Its protein product is CASSSGGLNYGYTF. The chain couples TRBV28 to TRBJ1-2, with 8 bases fitting TRBD1. Germline CDR1 reads MDHEN; CDR2 reads SYDVKM. V shed 4 bases, J shed 2 bases, and the junction held 3 bases outside the gene matches. There are 14 residues in the CDR3.

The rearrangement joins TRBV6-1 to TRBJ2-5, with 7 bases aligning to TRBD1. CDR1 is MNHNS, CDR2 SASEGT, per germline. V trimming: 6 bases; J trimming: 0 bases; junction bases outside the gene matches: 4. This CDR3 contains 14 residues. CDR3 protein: CASRLTGYQETQYF. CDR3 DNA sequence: TGTGCCAGCAGATTGACAGGGTACCAAGAGACCCAGTACTTC.

CDR3 sequence: CASSFDRLNTIYF. As DNA, the CDR3 is TGTGCCAGCAGCTTCGACAGGTTAAACACCATATATTTT. The chain uses TRBV7-2 and TRBJ1-3; possibly TRBD1 for D (6 bases). CDR1 and CDR2 from the germline V gene are SGHTA and FQGNSA. V lost 3 bases, J lost 6 bases, and 9 bases lay in between. The CDR3 consists of 13 residues. The variable domain in full, completed from reference TRBV7-2 and TRBJ1-3, reads GAGVSQSPSNKVTEKGKDVELRCDPISGHTALYWYRQSLGQGLEFLIYFQGNSAPDKSGLPSDRFSAERTGGSVSTLTIQRTQQEDSAVYLCASSFDRLNTIYFGEGSWLTVV.

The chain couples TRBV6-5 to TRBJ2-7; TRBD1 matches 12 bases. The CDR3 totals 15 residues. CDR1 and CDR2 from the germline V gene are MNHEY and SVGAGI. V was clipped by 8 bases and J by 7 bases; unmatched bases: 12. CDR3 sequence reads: CASGKGWDRGLEQYF. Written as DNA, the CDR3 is TGTGCCAGCGGAAAAGGCTGGGACAGGGGGCTTGAGCAGTACTTC.

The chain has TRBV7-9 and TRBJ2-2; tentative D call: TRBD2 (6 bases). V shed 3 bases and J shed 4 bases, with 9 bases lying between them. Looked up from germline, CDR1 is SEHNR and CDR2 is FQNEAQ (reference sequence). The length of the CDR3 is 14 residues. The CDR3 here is CASSLGGGTGELFF. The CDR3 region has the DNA TGTGCCAGCAGCTTGGGGGGTGGCACCGGGGAGCTGTTTTTT. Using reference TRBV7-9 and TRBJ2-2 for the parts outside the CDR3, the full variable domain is DTGVSQNPRHKITKRGQNVTFRCDPISEHNRLYWYRQTLGQGPEFLTYFQNEAQLEKSRLLSDRFSAERPKGSFSTLEIQRTEQGDSAMYLCASSLGGGTGELFFGEGSRLTVL.

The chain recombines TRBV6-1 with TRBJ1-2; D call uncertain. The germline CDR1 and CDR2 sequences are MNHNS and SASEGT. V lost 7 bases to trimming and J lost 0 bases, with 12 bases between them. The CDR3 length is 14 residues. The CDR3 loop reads CASIVERANYGYTF. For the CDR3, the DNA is TGTGCCAGCATCGTGGAGAGAGCTAACTATGGCTACACCTTC.

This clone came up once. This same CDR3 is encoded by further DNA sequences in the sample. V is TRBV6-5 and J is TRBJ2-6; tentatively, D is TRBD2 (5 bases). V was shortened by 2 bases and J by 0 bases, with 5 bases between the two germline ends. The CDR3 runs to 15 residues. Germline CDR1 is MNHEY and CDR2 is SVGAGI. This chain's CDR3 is CASSYSGSGANVLTF. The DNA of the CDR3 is TGTGCCAGCAGTTACAGCGGCTCTGGGGCCAACGTCCTGACTTTC.

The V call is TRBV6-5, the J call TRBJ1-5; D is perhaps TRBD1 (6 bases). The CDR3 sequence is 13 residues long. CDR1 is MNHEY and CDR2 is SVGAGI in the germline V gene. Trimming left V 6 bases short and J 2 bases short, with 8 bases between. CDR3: CASSRQGNQPQHF. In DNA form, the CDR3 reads TGTGCCAGCAGCAGACAGGGCAATCAGCCCCAGCATTTT.

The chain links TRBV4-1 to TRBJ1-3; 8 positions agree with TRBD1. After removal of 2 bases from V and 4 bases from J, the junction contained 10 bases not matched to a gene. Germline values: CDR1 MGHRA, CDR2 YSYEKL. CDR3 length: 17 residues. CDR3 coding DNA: TGCGCCAGCAGCCAAACCGTAGTCAGGGGGCTGGGAAACACCATATATTTT. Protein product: CASSQTVVRGLGNTIYF.

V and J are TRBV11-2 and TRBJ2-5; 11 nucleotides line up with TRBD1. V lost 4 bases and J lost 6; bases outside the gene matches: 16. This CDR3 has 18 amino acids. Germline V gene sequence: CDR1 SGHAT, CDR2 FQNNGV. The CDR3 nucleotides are TGTGCCAGCAGCTCGAGGGACCTTCCGGGACAGGGGGGGAAGACCCAGTACTTC. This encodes CASSSRDLPGQGGKTQYF.

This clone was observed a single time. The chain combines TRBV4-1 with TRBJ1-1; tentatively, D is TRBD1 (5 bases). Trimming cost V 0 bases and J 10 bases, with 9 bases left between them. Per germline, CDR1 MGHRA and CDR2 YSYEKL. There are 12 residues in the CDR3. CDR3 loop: CASSQEGQGAFF. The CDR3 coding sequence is TGCGCCAGCAGCCAAGAAGGCCAGGGAGCTTTCTTT.

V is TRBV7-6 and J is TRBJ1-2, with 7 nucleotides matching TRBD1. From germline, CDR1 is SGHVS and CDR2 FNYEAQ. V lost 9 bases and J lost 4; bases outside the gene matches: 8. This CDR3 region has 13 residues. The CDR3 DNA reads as TGTGCCAGTACACAGGGGAAGGGCTATGGCTACACCTTC. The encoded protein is CASTQGKGYGYTF. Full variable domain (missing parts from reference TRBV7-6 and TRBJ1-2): GAGVSQSPRYKVTKRGQDVALRCDPISGHVSLYWYRQALGQGPEFLTYFNYEAQQDKSGLPNDRFSAERPEGSISTLTIQRTEQRDSAMYRCASTQGKGYGYTFGSGTRLTVV.

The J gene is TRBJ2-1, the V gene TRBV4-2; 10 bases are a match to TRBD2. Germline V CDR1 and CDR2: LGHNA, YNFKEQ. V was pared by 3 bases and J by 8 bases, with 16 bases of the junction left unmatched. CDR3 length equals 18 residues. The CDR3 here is CASSHLALAGGYIDEQFF. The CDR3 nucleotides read TGTGCCAGCAGCCACCTCGCTTTAGCGGGGGGATATATCGATGAGCAGTTCTTC.

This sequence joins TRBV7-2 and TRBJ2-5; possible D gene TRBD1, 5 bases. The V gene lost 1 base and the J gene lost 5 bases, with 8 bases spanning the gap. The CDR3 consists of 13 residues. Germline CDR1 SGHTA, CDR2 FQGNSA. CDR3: CASSLGRVETQYF. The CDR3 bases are TGTGCCAGCAGCTTAGGCAGGGTGGAGACCCAGTACTTC.

The CDR3 DNA reads TGTGCCAGCAGCTTAGTAACCTTAGCGGGGGGAGCGAACACCGGGGAGCTGTTTTTT. Amino acid sequence: CASSLVTLAGGANTGELFF. J is TRBJ2-2 and V is TRBV7-2; TRBD2 matches 10 bases. The J segment lost 0 bases and the V segment lost 1 base, leaving 8 bases of the junction unmatched. Germline CDR1 is SGHTA and CDR2 is FQGNSA. The CDR3 contains 19 residues.

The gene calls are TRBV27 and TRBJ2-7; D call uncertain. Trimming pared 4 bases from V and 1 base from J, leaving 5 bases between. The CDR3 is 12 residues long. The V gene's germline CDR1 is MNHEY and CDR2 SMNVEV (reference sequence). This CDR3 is CASSSLSYEQYF. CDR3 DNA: TGTGCCAGCAGTTCCTTATCCTACGAGCAGTACTTC.

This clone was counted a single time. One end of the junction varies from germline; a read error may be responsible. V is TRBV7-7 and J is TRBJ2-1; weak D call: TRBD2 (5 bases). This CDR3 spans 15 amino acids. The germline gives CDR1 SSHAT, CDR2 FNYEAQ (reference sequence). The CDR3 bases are TGTGCTAGCAGCTTAGTCCGTAGCGTCATCAATGAGCAGTTCTTC. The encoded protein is CASSLVRSVINEQFF.

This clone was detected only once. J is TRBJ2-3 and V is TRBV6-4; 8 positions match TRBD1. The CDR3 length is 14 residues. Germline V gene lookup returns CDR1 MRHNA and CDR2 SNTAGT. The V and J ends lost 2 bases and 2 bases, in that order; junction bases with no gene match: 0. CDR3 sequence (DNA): TGTGCCAGCAGTGACCAGGGGGCCACAGATACGCAGTATTTT. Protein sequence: CASSDQGATDTQYF.